This TCR beta chain is from a study of regulatory T cells in long-lasting Graves disease. Study details: Recently diagnosed Graves' patients had received antithyroid drugs for under 3 months. General study points: Persistent Graves' patients possessed reduced TCR diversity relative to recently diagnosed ones. Among samples with persistent disease, TRBV28, TRBJ1-2 and TRBJ2-5 were favored.

Researchers made TCR beta libraries by using iRepertoire HTBI primers and running Arm-PCR on CDR3 regions. TCRdb reprocessed the multiplex PCR reads with MiXCR, giving one entry per CDR3 protein. The table shows around 400,000 distinct CDR3 sequences, with around a sixth occurring only once. This clonotype showed up many times. The antigen is unknown. Mismatch with germline at one junction end may stem from a read error. The time point was: newly diagnosed GD, antithyroid drugs for less than 3 months. PBMC-derived RNA was used for the TCR library. The CDR3 covers 14 residues. CDR1 and CDR2 from the germline V gene are SGHRS and YFSETQ.

V is TRBV5-1 and J is TRBJ1-1; 7 nucleotides match TRBD1. The clonotype comes from a female donor with Graves disease. Specimen: peripheral blood mononuclear cells (PBMCs), collected at new diagnosis, from a patient treated with antithyroid drugs. The CDR3 spells CASSPTGVNTEAFF. The CDR3 nucleotides read TGTGCCAGCAGCCCTACAGGGGTTAACACTGAAGCTTTCTTT.